This T cell receptor (beta chain) was captured by sequencing in a study of persistence of HIV-infected CD4 T cells. Study at large: Suppressive ART had lasted a median of roughly eight years. Up to roughly 180 mL blood was drawn at multiple time points; a couple of donors had single-time leukapheresis. Notes on the study in general: TCR oligoclonality correlated with proviral oligoclonality in the same sorted populations.

This nonspecific control used anti-CD3/anti-CD28 bead stimulation of CD4+ T cells. CD4+ T cells upregulating both CD40 ligand and CD69 were sorted as responding cells. CD8+ T cells were removed from PBMCs prior to stimulation. The CDR3 is 12 residues long. The germline V and J ends were trimmed by 3 bases and 7 bases, with 7 bases remaining between them. As for this clone: The antigen is undetermined.

The libraries were made with immunoSEQ version 4 in survey mode. Using immunoSEQ multiplex PCR, the repertoire was profiled, and TCRdb retains in-frame clones only, with some absent. Of about 43,000 clones in the sample, around 89% were seen once. The receptor comes from an adult man with HIV who was CMV-seropositive. Sequences were derived from CD4+ T cells sorted from PBMCs after approximately 18-hour stimulation, sampled from a patient who received antiretroviral therapy. The chain recombines TRBV12-3 or TRBV12-4 with TRBJ1-5; no reliable D call. In DNA form, the CDR3 reads TGTGCCAGCAGTTTCGTCAGACAGCCCCAGCATTTT. This translates into CASSFVRQPQHF.